What follows are 7 T cell receptor beta chains derived from one specimen sequenced in a study of blood T cells in healthy people across ages. Then a second PCR, running roughly 7 to 11 cycles, was carried out with a sample-barcoded 5' primer and a J-beta primer mix. TCRdb re-analysed the 5' RACE reads in MiXCR, keeping a single row per CDR3 protein. This table has some 1.5 million distinct CDR3 sequences, roughly two fifths appearing once. Material: blood. These receptors came from a woman younger than 35 in good health.

This clonotype was found a few times. The chain employs TRBV4-3 and TRBJ1-6, with a weak D call TRBD1 (5 bases). The V gene's germline CDR1 is LGHNA and CDR2 YSLEER. CDR3 size: 15 residues. V lost 2 bases, J lost 8 bases, and 13 bases lay in between. This CDR3 reads CASSQNNRGDSPLHF. CDR3 nucleotides: TGCGCCAGCAGCCAAAATAACCGGGGGGATTCACCCCTCCACTTT.

Details on this clonotype: The germline gene is not matched at one end of the junction; a read error may be the cause. The genes are TRBV4-1 and TRBJ2-3; no reliable D call. The germline V gene has CDR1 MGHRA and CDR2 YSYEKL. The CDR3 is 17 residues long. The CDR3 DNA reads TGCGCCAGCAGCGAAAGAGTGAGTGGGTTTAGCACAGATGCGCAGTATTTT. This codes for CASSERVSGFSTDAQYF.

This clonotype was seen a few times. The chain recombines TRBV2 with TRBJ2-7; 8 bases are a match to TRBD1. With 4 bases clipped from V and 3 bases from J, the junction kept 5 bases outside the gene matches. The CDR3 contains 14 residues. The germline gives CDR1 SNHLY, CDR2 FYNNEI. CDR3 sequence: CASSVPGQVYEQYF. CDR3 DNA sequence: TGTGCCAGCAGTGTCCCGGGACAGGTCTACGAGCAGTACTTC.

V and J are TRBV6-5 and TRBJ1-5, with D possibly TRBD1 on 5 matching bases. There are 12 residues in the CDR3. Per the germline V gene, CDR1 is MNHEY and CDR2 is SVGAGI. V was trimmed by 2 bases and J by 9 bases, leaving 8 bases between them. The CDR3 spells CASSYPGGPQHF. In DNA, the CDR3 is TGTGCCAGCAGTTACCCCGGGGGGCCCCAGCATTTT.

On this clonotype: This may be a read error, as it is one base from a much larger clone. This chain links TRBV6-5 with TRBJ1-6; perhaps TRBD1 as D (5 bases). The CDR3 has 15 residues. CDR1 MNHEY and CDR2 SVGAGI come from the germline V gene. Trimming removed 0 bases from V and 8 bases from J, with 11 bases in between. This chain's CDR3 is CASSYSMQGDSPLHF. DNA for the CDR3: TGTGCCAGCAGTTACTCGATGCAAGGGGATTCACCCCTCCACTTT.

The CDR3 DNA reads as TGTGCCAGCCTAAAGAGCGGCAGGGGGGATATTACGAGATCAGGCAATCAGCCCCAGCATTTT. Its translation: CASLKSGRGDITRSGNQPQHF. The rearrangement uses TRBV7-4 and TRBJ1-5; 7 nucleotides match TRBD1. Germline V gene sequence: CDR1 SGHVT, CDR2 SQSDAQ. This CDR3 is 21 amino acids long. The trim removed 8 bases at V and 2 bases at J, leaving 27 bases unmatched.

The rearrangement uses TRBV9 and TRBJ2-5; 10 nucleotides align to TRBD2. The germline CDR1 and CDR2 sequences are SGDLS and YYNGEE. Losses at the gene ends were 0 bases for V and 2 bases for J; bases not matched to a gene: 4. The CDR3 sequence is 16 residues long. CDR3 protein: CASSVVSSGGQETQYF. As DNA, the CDR3 is TGTGCCAGCAGCGTAGTGTCTAGCGGGGGACAAGAGACCCAGTACTTC. Full variable domain (outside the CDR3, taken from reference TRBV9 and TRBJ2-5): DSGVTQTPKHLITATGQRVTLRCSPRSGDLSVYWYQQSLDQGLQFLIQYYNGEERAKGNILERFSAQQFPDLHSELNLSSLELGDSALYFCASSVVSSGGQETQYFGPGTRLLVL.